This TCR beta chain derives from a study of blood T cell repertoires in COVID-19. Germline lookup yields CDR1 SGHVS and CDR2 FQNEAQ. The ends were cut back, 5 bases at V and 2 bases at J, with 9 bases in the middle. The CDR3 covers 13 residues. Under the authors' procedure: Amplification from reference gene primers served as the basis for estimated nucleated cell counts. Assay used: immunoSEQ multiplex PCR; TCRdb lists only in-frame clones, some missing. The D gene and trimming were derived from the DNA, and the V and J assignments and clone size from that table. The sample lists approximately 190,000 clones, nearly 90% occurring once.

This TCR was recovered from a man aged 60-69 years with active or convalescent COVID-19. The sample was peripheral blood. This chain joins TRBV7-8 and TRBJ1-1; a weak D match, TRBD1 (5 bases). The chain's CDR3 is CASSNQGNTEAFF. DNA of the CDR3: TGTGCCAGCAGCAACCAGGGCAACACTGAAGCTTTCTTT.